The clone carrying this T cell receptor (beta chain) has a count of ten or more. Over 18 months of follow-up, stable hyperthyroidism required that no ophthalmopathy appear. Other autoimmune diseases, uncontrolled infections, pregnancy or lactation excluded patients from enrollment. Diagnosis used clinical symptoms, serum thyroxine, TRAb, thyroid ultrasound and orbital computed tomography. The study amplified TCR beta CDR3 regions using RNA transcripts. The first-round RT-PCR employed HTBI primers together with the Qiagen OneStep RT-PCR kit. A multiplex PCR was then performed as the second round. TCRdb ran MiXCR on the multiplex PCR reads and lists one entry per CDR3 protein. The sample lists a few hundred thousand distinct CDR3 sequences; just over 15% were seen once. These data belong to a study of Graves' ophthalmopathy and Graves' hyperthyroidism. Study-wide context: Untreated patients at initial diagnosis provided peripheral blood.

The CDR3 loop spans 11 amino acids. Germline CDR1 SGHTA, CDR2 FQGNSA. Trimming left V 5 bases short and J 10 bases short, with 11 bases between. Input material: peripheral blood. The source is a woman between 18 and 29 years old with stable Graves' hyperthyroidism. The chain has TRBV7-2 and TRBJ2-5; no clear D. The CDR3 DNA follows: TGTGCCAGCAGCCCACGGATGAACCAGTACTTC. Its translation: CASSPRMNQYF.